A selection of T cell receptor beta chains follows, all from one sample in a study of a mutant IDH1 vaccine in newly diagnosed glioma. The table came from immunoSEQ multiplex PCR; TCRdb's copy has only in-frame clones and leaves some out. The table includes some 60,000 clones, under 90% detected once. No antigen is known for these receptors. Sequences were derived from PBMCs, sampled from a glioma patient whose treatment included an IDH1 peptide vaccine. The receptors derive from a man between 25 and 39 years old with glioma. Both conserved end residues are part of each CDR3. Each record gives: V gene, clone size, D gene, J gene, CDR3 protein, CDR3 DNA. A D gene is named only where the DNA matches it firmly. Size values are once, few and many counts, or a class for expanded clones, and some rows have none.

TRBV7-8	-	TRBD2	TRBJ2-7	CASSPRASGSGRNEQYF	TGTGCCAGCAGCCCCCGGGCGAGTGGTAGCGGGCGGAACGAGCAGTACTTC
TRBV2	-	-	TRBJ1-6	CASSERGHYYNSPLHF	TGTGCCAGCAGTGAACGGGGGCACTACTATAATTCACCCCTCCACTTT
TRBV9	-	-	TRBJ2-2	CASSVEGGGHPYTGELFF	TGTGCCAGCAGCGTAGAAGGAGGGGGCCATCCGTACACCGGGGAGCTGTTTTTT
TRBV2	-	TRBD1	TRBJ1-1	CASRSQGATYMNTEAFF	TGTGCCAGCAGATCTCAGGGGGCGACGTACATGAACACTGAAGCTTTCTTT
TRBV9	-	TRBD1	TRBJ1-4	CASSETGVVEKLFF	TGTGCCAGCAGCGAGACAGGGGTTGTGGAAAAACTGTTTTTT
TRBV4-2	once	TRBD1	TRBJ2-5	CASSQDPGTGIEETQYF	TGTGCCAGCAGCCAAGATCCCGGGACAGGGATAGAAGAGACCCAGTACTTC
TRBV6-1	few	-	TRBJ2-3	CASSEQEGADTQYF	TGTGCCAGCAGTGAGCAGGAGGGAGCAGATACGCAGTATTTT
TRBV19	-	-	TRBJ2-6	CASSRLEPSPSGANVLTF	TGTGCCAGTAGTCGGTTAGAACCGTCCCCCTCTGGGGCCAACGTCCTGACTTTC
TRBV6-6	-	-	TRBJ1-3	CASSLGTTSGNTIYF	TGTGCCAGCAGTCTGGGGACAACCTCTGGAAACACCATATATTTT
TRBV7-9	-	-	TRBJ1-2	CASSFDGLGGYTF	TGTGCCAGCAGCTTCGACGGTTTAGGCGGCTACACCTTC
TRBV9	-	TRBD2	TRBJ2-1	CASSVAGGSRGEQFF	TGTGCCAGCAGCGTAGCGGGAGGGAGCCGGGGTGAGCAGTTCTTC
TRBV7-8	-	-	TRBJ2-3	CASGDYRAPRTDTQYF	TGTGCCAGCGGCGACTACAGGGCCCCCCGCACAGATACGCAGTATTTT
TRBV6-5	-	-	TRBJ1-1	CASSYGSNTEAFF	TGTGCCAGCAGTTACGGATCGAACACTGAAGCTTTCTTT
TRBV15	-	-	TRBJ1-5	CATSRVYGSRPQHF	TGTGCCACCAGCAGAGTTTATGGTTCACGGCCCCAGCATTTT
TRBV6-4	-	-	TRBJ2-1	CASSPGRESNEQFF	TGTGCCAGCAGTCCTGGACGAGAGAGCAATGAGCAGTTCTTC
TRBV6-6	-	-	TRBJ1-1	CASSQPIGGNTEAFF	TGTGCCAGCAGTCAGCCGATCGGCGGGAACACTGAAGCTTTCTTT
TRBV19	-	-	TRBJ1-5	CASSIDLLDTSNQPQHF	TGTGCCAGTAGTATAGATCTCTTAGATACGAGCAATCAGCCCCAGCATTTT
TRBV4-3	-	TRBD2	TRBJ2-2	CASSHGLAGANTGELFF	TGCGCCAGCAGCCACGGACTAGCGGGGGCAAACACCGGGGAGCTGTTTTTT
TRBV5-1	-	-	TRBJ1-2	CASSPRTDNYGYTF	TGCGCCAGCAGCCCAAGGACAGATAACTATGGCTACACCTTC
TRBV5-1	-	-	TRBJ1-2	CASSLVPGTNYGYTF	TGCGCCAGCAGCTTGGTACCAGGGACTAACTATGGCTACACCTTC
TRBV7-2	-	TRBD1	TRBJ2-1	CASSLAGTGDYNEQFF	TGTGCCAGCAGCTTAGCAGGGACAGGGGACTACAATGAGCAGTTCTTC
TRBV10-2	few	-	TRBJ2-1	CASRRDGSYNEQFF	TGCGCCAGCAGAAGGGACGGCTCCTACAATGAGCAGTTCTTC
TRBV28	few	-	TRBJ1-5	CASSFGYQPQHF	TGTGCCAGCAGTTTTGGGTACCAGCCCCAGCATTTT
TRBV7-3	once	-	TRBJ2-2	CASSPNGGAGTGELFF	TGTGCCAGCAGCCCCAACGGGGGCGCAGGCACCGGGGAGCTGTTTTTT
TRBV4-3	-	TRBD1	TRBJ1-2	CASSQSLGEGAWGYTF	TGCGCCAGCAGCCAGAGCCTCGGGGAGGGGGCATGGGGCTACACCTTC
TRBV5-1	-	-	TRBJ2-1	CASSGYAGRNEQFF	TGCGCCAGCAGCGGTTACGCAGGGAGAAATGAGCAGTTCTTC
TRBV2	-	TRBD1	TRBJ2-1	CASSERTGVLFF	TGTGCCAGCAGTGAAAGGACAGGGGTCCTGTTCTTC
TRBV18	-	TRBD2	TRBJ2-1	CASSPPGLAGAGEQFF	TGTGCCAGCTCACCTCCGGGACTAGCGGGAGCTGGAGAGCAGTTCTTC
TRBV2	-	-	TRBJ2-7	CASGEEMGSYEQYF	TGTGCCAGCGGGGAAGAAATGGGATCTTACGAGCAGTACTTC
TRBV9	-	-	TRBJ1-3	CASSPAIGNTIYF	TGTGCCAGCAGCCCCGCAATAGGAAACACCATATATTTT
TRBV4-2	-	-	TRBJ2-7	CASSQTSGYEQYF	TGTGCCAGCAGCCAGACTAGTGGGTACGAGCAGTACTTC
TRBV5-6	once	-	TRBJ2-3	CASSLGLYTSTDTQYF	TGTGCCAGCAGCTTGGGGTTGTATACCAGCACAGATACGCAGTATTTT
TRBV9	once	-	TRBJ2-6	CASSVWKDGANVLTF	TGTGCCAGCAGCGTATGGAAGGATGGGGCCAACGTCCTGACTTTC
TRBV19	-	-	TRBJ1-1	CASSIQRNTEAFF	TGTGCCAGTAGTATACAGAGGAACACTGAAGCTTTCTTT
TRBV7-2	-	-	TRBJ1-1	CASSFGTVNTEAFF	TGTGCCAGCAGCTTTGGGACGGTGAACACTGAAGCTTTCTTT
TRBV4-1	-	TRBD1	TRBJ1-5	CASSQDGTGGIRDQPQHF	TGCGCCAGCAGCCAAGATGGGACAGGGGGTATTAGGGATCAGCCCCAGCATTTT
TRBV5-1	-	-	TRBJ1-4	CASSDDRYNEKLFF	TGCGCCAGCAGCGACGACCGATATAATGAAAAACTGTTTTTT
TRBV6-5	-	-	TRBJ1-1	CASSLGAYMNTEAFF	TGTGCCAGCAGTTTGGGTGCATACATGAACACTGAAGCTTTCTTT
TRBV19	-	-	TRBJ1-4	CASSMLRVDEKLFF	TGTGCCAGTAGTATGCTCAGGGTGGATGAAAAACTGTTTTTT
TRBV19	-	-	TRBJ2-1	CASSPQRAAGEQFF	TGTGCCAGTAGTCCCCAGCGGGCCGCCGGTGAGCAGTTCTTC
TRBV6-6	-	TRBD1	TRBJ2-7	CASSKQGVYEQYF	TGTGCCAGCAGCAAACAGGGGGTCTACGAGCAGTACTTC